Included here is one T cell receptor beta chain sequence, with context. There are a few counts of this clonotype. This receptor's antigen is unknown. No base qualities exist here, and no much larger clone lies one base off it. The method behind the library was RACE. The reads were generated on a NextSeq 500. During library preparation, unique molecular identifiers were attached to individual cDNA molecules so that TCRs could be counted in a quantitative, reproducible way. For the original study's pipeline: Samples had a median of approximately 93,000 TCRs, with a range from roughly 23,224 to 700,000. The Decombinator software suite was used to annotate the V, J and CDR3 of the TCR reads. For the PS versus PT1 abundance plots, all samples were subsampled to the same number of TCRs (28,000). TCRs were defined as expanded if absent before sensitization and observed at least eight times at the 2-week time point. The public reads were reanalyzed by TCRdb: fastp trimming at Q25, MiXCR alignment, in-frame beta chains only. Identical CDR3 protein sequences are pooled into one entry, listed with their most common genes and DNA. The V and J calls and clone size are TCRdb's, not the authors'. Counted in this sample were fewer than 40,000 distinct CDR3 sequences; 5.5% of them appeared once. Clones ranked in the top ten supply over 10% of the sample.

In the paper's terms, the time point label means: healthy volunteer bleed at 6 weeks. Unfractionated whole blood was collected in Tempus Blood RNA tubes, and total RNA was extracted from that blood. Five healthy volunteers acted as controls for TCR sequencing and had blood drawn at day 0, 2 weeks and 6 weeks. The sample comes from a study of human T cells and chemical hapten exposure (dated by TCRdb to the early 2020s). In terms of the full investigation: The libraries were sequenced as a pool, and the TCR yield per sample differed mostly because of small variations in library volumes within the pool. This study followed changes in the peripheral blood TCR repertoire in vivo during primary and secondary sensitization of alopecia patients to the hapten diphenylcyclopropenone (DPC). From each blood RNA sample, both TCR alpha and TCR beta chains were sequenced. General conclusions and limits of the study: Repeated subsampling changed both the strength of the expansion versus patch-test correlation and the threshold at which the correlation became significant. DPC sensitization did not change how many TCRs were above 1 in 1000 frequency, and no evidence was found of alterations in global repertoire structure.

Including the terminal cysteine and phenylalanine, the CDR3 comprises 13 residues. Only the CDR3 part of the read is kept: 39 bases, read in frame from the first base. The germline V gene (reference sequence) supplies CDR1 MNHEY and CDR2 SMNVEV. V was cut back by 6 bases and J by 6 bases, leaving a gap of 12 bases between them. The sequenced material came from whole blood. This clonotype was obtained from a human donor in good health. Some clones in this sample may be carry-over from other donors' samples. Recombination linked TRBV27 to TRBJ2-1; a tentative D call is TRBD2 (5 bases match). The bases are TGTGCCAGCAGCTACGCGGGCCTCAATGAGCAGTTCTTC. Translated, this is CASSYAGLNEQFF.